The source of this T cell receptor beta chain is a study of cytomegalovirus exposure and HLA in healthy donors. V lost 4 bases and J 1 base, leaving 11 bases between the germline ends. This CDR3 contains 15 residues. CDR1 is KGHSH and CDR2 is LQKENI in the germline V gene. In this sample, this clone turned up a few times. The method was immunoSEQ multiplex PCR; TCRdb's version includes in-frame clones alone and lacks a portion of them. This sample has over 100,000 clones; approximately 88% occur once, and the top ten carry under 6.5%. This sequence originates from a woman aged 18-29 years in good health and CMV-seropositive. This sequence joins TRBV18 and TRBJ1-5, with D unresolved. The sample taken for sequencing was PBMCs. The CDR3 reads CASSQEGRSNQPQHF. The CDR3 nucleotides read TGTGCCAGCTCACAGGAGGGAAGAAGCAATCAGCCCCAGCATTTT.